Presented here are 17 T cell receptor beta chains from one specimen sequenced in a study of OX40 agonist ivuxolimab in advanced cancers. The assay was immunoSEQ multiplex PCR, and TCRdb's table has in-frame clones only and misses some. This table has 100,000 or so clones, roughly nine tenths appearing once. Sequencing was performed on CD4+ or CD8+ T cells sorted from blood, taken in a trial of the OX40 agonist ivuxolimab. These receptors all stem from an adult with an advanced solid tumor such as melanoma, head and neck, liver or kidney cancer.

The gene calls are TRBV19 and TRBJ2-5; tentatively, D is TRBD1 (6 bases). Germline CDR1 and CDR2: LNHDA and SQIVND (reference sequence). V was trimmed by 0 bases and J by 0 bases, leaving 11 bases between them. The CDR3 is 16 amino acids. CDR3 residues: CASSIEFDRYQETQYF. In nucleotides, the CDR3 is TGTGCCAGTAGTATAGAGTTTGACAGGTACCAAGAGACCCAGTACTTC.

This sequence joins TRBV5-8 and TRBJ1-1; the match to TRBD1 covers 9 bases. V lost 4 bases, J lost 4 bases, and 8 bases stayed unmatched. The CDR3 consists of 15 residues. CDR1 and CDR2 (germline): SGHTS, YDEGEE. CDR3 nucleotides: TGTGCCAGCAGCGTTTACAGGGGGCGCGGCACTGAAGCTTTCTTT. It encodes CASSVYRGRGTEAFF.

The V and J genes are TRBV28 and TRBJ1-5; TRBD1 is a possible D gene (5 bases). The germline V gene encodes CDR1 MDHEN and CDR2 SYDVKM. The V gene lost 7 bases and the J gene lost 1 base, with 14 bases spanning the gap. The CDR3 consists of 15 residues. CDR3 loop: CASKMGVPSNQPQHF. The CDR3 region has the DNA TGTGCCAGCAAAATGGGGGTCCCCAGCAATCAGCCCCAGCATTTT.

This clone was picked up one time. The chain links TRBV19 to TRBJ1-5; D gene unclear. The CDR3 contains 14 residues. V lost 5 bases to trimming and J lost 5 bases, with 13 bases between them. The germline V gene encodes CDR1 LNHDA and CDR2 SQIVND (reference sequence). The CDR3 bases are TGTGCCAGTAGTCCAGACGTTAAGGATCAGCCCCAGCATTTT. Translation gives CASSPDVKDQPQHF.

The CDR3 loop reads CASGSGYQPQHF. CDR3 in DNA: TGTGCCAGCGGGAGCGGATATCAGCCCCAGCATTTT. The chain is built from TRBV6-5 and TRBJ1-5; D is uncertain. This CDR3 is built from 12 residues. Trimming took off 8 bases at V and 5 bases at J, with 10 bases between the two ends. Germline lookup yields CDR1 MNHEY and CDR2 SVGAGI.

The chain employs TRBV19 and TRBJ1-5; 10 bases are shared with TRBD1. V was clipped by 5 bases and J by 3 bases; unmatched bases: 13. Per the germline V gene, CDR1 is LNHDA and CDR2 is SQIVND (reference sequence). This CDR3 is 18 amino acids long. CDR3 amino acids: CASSVRDRGSPFNQPQHF. In DNA, the CDR3 is TGTGCCAGTAGTGTCCGGGACAGGGGTTCCCCCTTCAATCAGCCCCAGCATTTT. Drawing the rest from reference TRBV19 and TRBJ1-5, the complete variable domain is DGGITQSPKYLFRKEGQNVTLSCEQNLNHDAMYWYRQDPGQGLRLIYYSQIVNDFQKGDIAEGYSVSREKKESFPLTVTSAQKNPTAFYLCASSVRDRGSPFNQPQHFGDGTRLSIL.

V usage is TRBV5-6 and J usage is TRBJ2-5; the D gene is possibly TRBD2 (5 bases). With the DNA end fitting TRBJ2-7 better, the J assignment may be wrong. Germline-derived CDR1 and CDR2 are SGHDT and YYEEEE. This CDR3 is built from 14 residues. This chain's CDR3 is CASSPDSFSYEQYF. The CDR3 coding sequence is TGTGCCAGCAGCCCGGACTCTTTTTCCTACGAGCAGTACTTC.

The genes are TRBV29-1 and TRBJ2-2, with D hard to call. Germline CDR1 reads SQVTM; CDR2 reads ANQGSEA. The length of the CDR3 is 13 residues. The V end was cut by 4 bases, the J end by 5 bases, with 11 bases between. In DNA form, the CDR3 reads TGCAGCGTTGCCTATCTGGGGACCGGGGAGCTGTTTTTT. Translating gives CSVAYLGTGELFF.

This clone was counted between two and nine times. J is TRBJ1-2 and V is TRBV29-1; unclear D gene. The CDR3 extends over 13 amino acids. CDR1 SQVTM and CDR2 ANQGSEA come from the germline V gene. Trimming took off 6 bases at V and 8 bases at J, with 19 bases between the two ends. In DNA, the CDR3 is TGCAGCGTCCCCACCGGTGGCTGGATCGGCTACACCTTC. Its protein is CSVPTGGWIGYTF.

The gene calls are TRBV4-1 and TRBJ2-7; 9 bases fit TRBD1. Trimming took 5 bases from V and 2 from J; bases not matched to a gene: 4. The germline V gene encodes CDR1 MGHRA and CDR2 YSYEKL. The CDR3 sequence is 14 residues long. The DNA of the CDR3 is TGCGCCAGCAGCATACGGACAGGGGCCTACGAGCAGTACTTC. It translates to CASSIRTGAYEQYF.

V usage is TRBV2 and J usage is TRBJ1-1, with 12 bases fitting TRBD1. The CDR3 is made up of 15 amino acids. The V segment lost 7 bases and the J segment 2 bases; nucleotides outside the gene matches: 5. Germline loops: CDR1 SNHLY, CDR2 FYNNEI. DNA of the CDR3: TGTGCCAGCAAAAAGGGACAGGGGGCAAACACTGAAGCTTTCTTT. This sequence encodes CASKKGQGANTEAFF.

The rearrangement links TRBV2 to TRBJ1-1; D gene ambiguous. CDR1 and CDR2 from the germline V gene are SNHLY and FYNNEI. V lost 5 bases and J 7 bases, leaving 5 bases between the germline ends. The CDR3 has 10 residues. The CDR3 here is CASSRGEAFF. The CDR3 DNA reads as TGTGCCAGCAGTCGGGGTGAAGCTTTCTTT.

The V and J genes are TRBV7-6 and TRBJ2-1; 9 bases map to TRBD2. The germline V gene encodes CDR1 SGHVS and CDR2 FNYEAQ. Trimming at V came to 5 bases and at J to 4 bases, leaving 6 bases not matched to a gene. This CDR3 region has 15 residues. The CDR3 nucleotides read TGTGCCAGCAGCGGAGTAGCGGGAGTTTACAATGAGCAGTTCTTC. Its protein product is CASSGVAGVYNEQFF.

This chain connects TRBV27 to TRBJ2-1, with 9 bases matching TRBD1. Germline lookup yields CDR1 MNHEY and CDR2 SMNVEV (reference sequence). Germline trimming cut 4 bases from V and 9 bases from J; bases unmatched to any gene: 7. The CDR3 consists of 14 residues. CDR3 in DNA: TGTGCCAGCAGTTCAGGAACAGGGGGCGGTGAGCAGTTCTTC. Translating it yields CASSSGTGGGEQFF.

This chain connects TRBV15 to TRBJ1-5, with D possibly being TRBD1 (6 bases). This CDR3 spans 16 amino acids. CDR1 is LNHNV, CDR2 YYDKDF, per germline (reference sequence). Trimming took off 3 bases at V and 1 base at J, with 13 bases between the two ends. Here the CDR3 reads CATSRTQGWSNQPQHF. Here the CDR3 DNA reads TGTGCCACCAGCAGGACACAGGGTTGGAGCAATCAGCCCCAGCATTTT.

V usage is TRBV7-8 and J usage is TRBJ1-1; D perhaps matches TRBD1 (6 bases). CDR3 length equals 13 residues. Germline V gene data show CDR1 as SGHVS and CDR2 as FQNEAQ. The V and J ends lost 5 bases and 6 bases respectively, with 13 bases between them. Written as DNA, the CDR3 is TGTGCCAGCAGCCGGGGGCTATTCCCTGAAGCTTTCTTT. It codes for CASSRGLFPEAFF. Drawing the rest from reference TRBV7-8 and TRBJ1-1, the complete variable domain is GAGVSQSPRYKVAKRGQDVALRCDPISGHVSLFWYQQALGQGPEFLTYFQNEAQLDKSGLPSDRFFAERPEGSVSTLKIQRTQQEDSAVYLCASSRGLFPEAFFGQGTRLTVV.

This chain uses TRBV6-5 with TRBJ2-7; D is undetermined. The CDR3 totals 12 residues. V shed 8 bases and J shed 2 bases, with 10 bases lying between them. CDR1 is MNHEY, CDR2 SVGAGI, per germline. CDR3 region: CASRRQTYEQYF. CDR3 nucleotides: TGTGCCAGCCGAAGACAAACCTACGAGCAGTACTTC.